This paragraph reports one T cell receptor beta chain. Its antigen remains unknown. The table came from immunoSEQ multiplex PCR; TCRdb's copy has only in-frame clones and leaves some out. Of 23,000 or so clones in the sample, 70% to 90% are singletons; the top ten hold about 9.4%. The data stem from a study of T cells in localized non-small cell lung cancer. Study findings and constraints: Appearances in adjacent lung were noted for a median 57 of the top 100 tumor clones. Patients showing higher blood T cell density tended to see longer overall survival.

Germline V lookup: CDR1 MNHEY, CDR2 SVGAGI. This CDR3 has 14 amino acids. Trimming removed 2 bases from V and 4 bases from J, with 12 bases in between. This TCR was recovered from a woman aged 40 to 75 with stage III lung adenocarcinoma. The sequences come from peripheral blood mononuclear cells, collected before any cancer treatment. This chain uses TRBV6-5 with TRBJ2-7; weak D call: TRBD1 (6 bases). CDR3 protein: CASSYRDMGYEQYF. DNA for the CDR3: TGTGCCAGCAGTTACAGGGACATGGGGTACGAGCAGTACTTC.